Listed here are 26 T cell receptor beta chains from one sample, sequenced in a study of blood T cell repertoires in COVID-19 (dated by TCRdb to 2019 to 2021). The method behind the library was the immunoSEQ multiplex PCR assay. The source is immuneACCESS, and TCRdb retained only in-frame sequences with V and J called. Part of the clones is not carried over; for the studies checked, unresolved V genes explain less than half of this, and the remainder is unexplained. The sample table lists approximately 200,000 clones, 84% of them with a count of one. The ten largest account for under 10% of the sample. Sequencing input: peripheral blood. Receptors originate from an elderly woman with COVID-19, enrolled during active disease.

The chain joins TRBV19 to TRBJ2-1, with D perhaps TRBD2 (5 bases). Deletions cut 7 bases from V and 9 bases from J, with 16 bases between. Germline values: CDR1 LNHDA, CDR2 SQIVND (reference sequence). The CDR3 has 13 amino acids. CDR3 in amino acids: CASISYRGLEQFF. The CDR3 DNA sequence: TGTGCCAGTATCTCCTATCGGGGTCTTGAGCAGTTCTTC. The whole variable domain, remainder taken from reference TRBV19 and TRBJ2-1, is DGGITQSPKYLFRKEGQNVTLSCEQNLNHDAMYWYRQDPGQGLRLIYYSQIVNDFQKGDIAEGYSVSREKKESFPLTVTSAQKNPTAFYLCASISYRGLEQFFGPGTRLTVL.

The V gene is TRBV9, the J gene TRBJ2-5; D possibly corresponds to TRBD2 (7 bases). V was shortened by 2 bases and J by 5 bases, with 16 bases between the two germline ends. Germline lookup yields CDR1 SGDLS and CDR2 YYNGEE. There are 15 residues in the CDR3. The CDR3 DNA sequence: TGTGCCAGCAGCGTTTTGTCTAGCGGACAGGAGACCCAGTACTTC. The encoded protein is CASSVLSSGQETQYF.

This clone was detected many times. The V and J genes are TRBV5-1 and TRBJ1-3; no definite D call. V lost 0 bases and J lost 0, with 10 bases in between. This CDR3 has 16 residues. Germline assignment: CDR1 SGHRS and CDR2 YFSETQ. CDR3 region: CASSLATFGSGNTIYF. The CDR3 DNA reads TGCGCCAGCAGCTTGGCCACCTTCGGCTCTGGAAACACCATATATTTT.

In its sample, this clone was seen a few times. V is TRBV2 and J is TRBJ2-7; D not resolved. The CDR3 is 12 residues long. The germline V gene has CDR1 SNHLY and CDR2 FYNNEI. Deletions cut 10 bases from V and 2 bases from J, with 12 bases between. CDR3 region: CATSRLAYEQYF. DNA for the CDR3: TGTGCCACCTCTCGGCTAGCCTACGAGCAGTACTTC.

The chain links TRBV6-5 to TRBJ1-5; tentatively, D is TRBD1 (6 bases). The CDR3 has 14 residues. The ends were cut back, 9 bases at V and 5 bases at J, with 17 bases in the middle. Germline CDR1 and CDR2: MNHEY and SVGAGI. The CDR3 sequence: CASGPGQIYQPQHF. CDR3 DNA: TGTGCCAGTGGGCCGGGACAAATCTATCAGCCCCAGCATTTT.

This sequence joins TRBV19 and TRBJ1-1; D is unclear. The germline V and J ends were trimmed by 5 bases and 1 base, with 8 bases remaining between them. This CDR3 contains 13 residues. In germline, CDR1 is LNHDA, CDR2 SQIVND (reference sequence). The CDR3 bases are TGTGCCAGTAGTGCGGGCTGGAACACTGAAGCTTTCTTT. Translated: CASSAGWNTEAFF.

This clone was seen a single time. The CDR3 nucleotides are TGTGCCAGCAGCCCCCTAGCGGGAGGAAGGAATGAGCAGTTCTTC. Its translation is CASSPLAGGRNEQFF. The V gene is TRBV28, the J gene TRBJ2-1, with TRBD2 matching 11 bases. J was trimmed by 7 bases and V by 6 bases; bases with no gene match: 8. CDR1 is MDHEN and CDR2 is SYDVKM in the germline V gene. This CDR3 spans 15 amino acids.

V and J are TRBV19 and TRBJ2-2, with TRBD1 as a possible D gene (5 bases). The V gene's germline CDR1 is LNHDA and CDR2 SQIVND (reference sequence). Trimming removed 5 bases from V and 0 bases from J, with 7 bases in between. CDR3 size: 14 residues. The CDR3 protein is CASSGAANTGELFF. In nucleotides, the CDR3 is TGTGCCAGTAGTGGGGCGGCGAACACCGGGGAGCTGTTTTTT.

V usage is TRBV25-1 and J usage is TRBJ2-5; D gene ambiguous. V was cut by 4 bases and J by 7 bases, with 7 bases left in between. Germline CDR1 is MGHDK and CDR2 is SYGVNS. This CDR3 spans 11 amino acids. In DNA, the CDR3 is TGTGCCAGCAGTGGCGTCGGGACCCAGTACTTC. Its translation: CASSGVGTQYF.

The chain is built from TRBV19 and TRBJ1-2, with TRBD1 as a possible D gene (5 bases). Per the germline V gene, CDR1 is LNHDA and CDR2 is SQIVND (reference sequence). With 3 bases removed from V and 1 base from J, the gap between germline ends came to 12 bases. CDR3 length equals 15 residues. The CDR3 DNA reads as TGTGCCAGTAGTATGAGACAGCAGATTAACTATGGCTACACCTTC. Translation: CASSMRQQINYGYTF.

The CDR3 loop is CSVAGRGEQYF. CDR3 in DNA: TGCAGCGTCGCCGGACGCGGGGAGCAGTACTTC. The chain joins TRBV29-1 to TRBJ2-7; D might be TRBD2 (5 bases). The CDR3 extends over 11 amino acids. V lost 6 bases to trimming and J lost 7 bases, with 13 bases between them. Germline V gene data show CDR1 as SQVTM and CDR2 as ANQGSEA.

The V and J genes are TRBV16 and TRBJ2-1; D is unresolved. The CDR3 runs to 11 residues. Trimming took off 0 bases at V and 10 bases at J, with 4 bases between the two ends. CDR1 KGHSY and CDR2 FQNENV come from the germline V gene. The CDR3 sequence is CASSQSLEQFF. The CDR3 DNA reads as TGTGCCAGCAGCCAATCCCTCGAGCAGTTCTTC.

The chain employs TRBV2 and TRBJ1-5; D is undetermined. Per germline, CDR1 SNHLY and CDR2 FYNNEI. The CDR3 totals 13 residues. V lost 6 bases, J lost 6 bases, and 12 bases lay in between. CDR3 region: CASRPPAGQPQHF. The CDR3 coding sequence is TGTGCCAGCAGACCCCCCGCGGGTCAGCCCCAGCATTTT.

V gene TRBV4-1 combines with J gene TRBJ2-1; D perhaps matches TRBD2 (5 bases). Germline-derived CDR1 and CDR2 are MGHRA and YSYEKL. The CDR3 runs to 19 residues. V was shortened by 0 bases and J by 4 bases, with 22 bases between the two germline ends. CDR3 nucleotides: TGCGCCAGCAGCCAAGATCCAGGTAGTCGGAAGTCGGGGTACAATGAGCAGTTCTTC. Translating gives CASSQDPGSRKSGYNEQFF.

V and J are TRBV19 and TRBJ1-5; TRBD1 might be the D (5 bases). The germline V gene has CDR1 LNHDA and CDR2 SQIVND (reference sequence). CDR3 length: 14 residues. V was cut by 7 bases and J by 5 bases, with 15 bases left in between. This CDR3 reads CASNPGINYQPQHF. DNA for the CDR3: TGTGCCAGTAATCCAGGGATAAACTATCAGCCCCAGCATTTT.

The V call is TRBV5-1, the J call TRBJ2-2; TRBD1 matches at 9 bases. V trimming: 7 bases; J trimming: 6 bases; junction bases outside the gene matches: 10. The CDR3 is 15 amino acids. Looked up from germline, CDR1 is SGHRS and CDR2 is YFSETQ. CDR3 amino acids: CASSAQGAGAGELFF. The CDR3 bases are TGCGCCAGCTCGGCACAGGGGGCAGGCGCCGGGGAGCTGTTTTTT.

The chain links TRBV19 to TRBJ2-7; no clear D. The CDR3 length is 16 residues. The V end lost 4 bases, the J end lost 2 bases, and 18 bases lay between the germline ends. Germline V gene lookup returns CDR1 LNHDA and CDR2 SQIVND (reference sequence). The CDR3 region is CASSKSVSQVAYEQYF. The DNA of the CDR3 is TGTGCCAGTAGTAAATCTGTGTCCCAGGTCGCCTACGAGCAGTACTTC.

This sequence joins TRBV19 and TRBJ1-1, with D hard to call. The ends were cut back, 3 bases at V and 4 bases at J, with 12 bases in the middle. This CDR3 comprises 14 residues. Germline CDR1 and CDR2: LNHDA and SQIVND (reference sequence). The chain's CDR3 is CASSIRTRGTEAFF. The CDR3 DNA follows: TGTGCCAGTAGTATTAGGACCCGGGGCACTGAAGCTTTCTTT.

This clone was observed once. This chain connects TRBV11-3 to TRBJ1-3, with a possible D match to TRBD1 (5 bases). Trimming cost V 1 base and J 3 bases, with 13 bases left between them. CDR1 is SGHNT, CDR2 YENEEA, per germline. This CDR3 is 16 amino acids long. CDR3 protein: CASSLVEGRVGNTIYF. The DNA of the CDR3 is TGTGCCAGCAGCTTAGTAGAGGGGAGGGTTGGAAACACCATATATTTT. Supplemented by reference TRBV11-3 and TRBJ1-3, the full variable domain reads EAGVVQSPRYKIIEKKQPVAFWCNPISGHNTLYWYLQNLGQGPELLIRYENEEAVDDSQLPKDRFSAERLKGVDSTLKIQPAELGDSAVYLCASSLVEGRVGNTIYFGEGSWLTVV.

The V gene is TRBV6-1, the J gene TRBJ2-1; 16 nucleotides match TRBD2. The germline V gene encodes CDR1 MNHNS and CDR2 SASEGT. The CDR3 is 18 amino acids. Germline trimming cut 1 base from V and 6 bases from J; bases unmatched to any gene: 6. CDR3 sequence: CASSEVGTSGRAGNEQFF. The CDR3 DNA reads TGTGCCAGCAGTGAAGTCGGGACTAGCGGGAGGGCAGGCAATGAGCAGTTCTTC.

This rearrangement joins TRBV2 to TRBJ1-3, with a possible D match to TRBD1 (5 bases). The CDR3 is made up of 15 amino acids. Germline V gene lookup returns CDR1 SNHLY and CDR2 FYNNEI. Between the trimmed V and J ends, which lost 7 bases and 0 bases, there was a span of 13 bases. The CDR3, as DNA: TGTGCCAGCACCTTGGGGGGTATCTCTGGAAACACCATATATTTT. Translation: CASTLGGISGNTIYF.

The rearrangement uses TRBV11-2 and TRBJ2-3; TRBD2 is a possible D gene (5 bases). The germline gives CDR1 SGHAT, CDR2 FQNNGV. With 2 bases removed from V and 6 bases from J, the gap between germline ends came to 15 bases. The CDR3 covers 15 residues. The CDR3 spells CASSLPGLAWDTQYF. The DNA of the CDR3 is TGTGCCAGCAGCTTACCAGGTCTAGCTTGGGATACGCAGTATTTT. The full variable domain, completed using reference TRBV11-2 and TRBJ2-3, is EAGVAQSPRYKIIEKRQSVAFWCNPISGHATLYWYQQILGQGPKLLIQFQNNGVVDDSQLPKDRFSAERLKGVDSTLKIQPAKLEDSAVYLCASSLPGLAWDTQYFGPGTRLTVL.

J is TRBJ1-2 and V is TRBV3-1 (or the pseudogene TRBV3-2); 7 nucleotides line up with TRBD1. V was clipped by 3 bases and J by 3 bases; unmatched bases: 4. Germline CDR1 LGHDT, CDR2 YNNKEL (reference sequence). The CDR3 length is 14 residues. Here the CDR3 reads CASSHRDRDYGYTF. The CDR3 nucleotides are TGTGCCAGCAGCCACCGGGACAGAGACTATGGCTACACCTTC.

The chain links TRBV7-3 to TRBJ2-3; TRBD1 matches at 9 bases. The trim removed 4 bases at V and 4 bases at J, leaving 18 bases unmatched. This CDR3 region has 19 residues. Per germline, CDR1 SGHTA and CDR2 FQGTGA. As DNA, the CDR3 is TGTGCCAGCAGCTCAAAGGGTGGTGCGGGACAGGGCCCCCCAGATACGCAGTATTTT. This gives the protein CASSSKGGAGQGPPDTQYF.

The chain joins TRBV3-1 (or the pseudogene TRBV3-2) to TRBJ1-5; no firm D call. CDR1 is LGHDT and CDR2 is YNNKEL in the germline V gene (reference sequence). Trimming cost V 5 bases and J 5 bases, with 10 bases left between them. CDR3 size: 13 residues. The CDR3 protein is CASSATGDQPQHF. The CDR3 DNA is TGTGCCAGCAGCGCGACTGGCGATCAGCCCCAGCATTTT.

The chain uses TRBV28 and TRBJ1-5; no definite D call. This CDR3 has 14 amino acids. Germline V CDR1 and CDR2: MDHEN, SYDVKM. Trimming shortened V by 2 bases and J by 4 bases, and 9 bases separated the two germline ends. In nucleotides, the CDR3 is TGTGCCAGCAGTTTAGACAACTGGAATCAGCCCCAGCATTTT. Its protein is CASSLDNWNQPQHF.